The 19 T cell receptor beta chains below come from one sample, sequenced in a study of T cells expressing NK-cell markers. TCRdb reprocessed the 5' RACE reads and reports one entry per CDR3 protein, with no DNA. The listing contains 400,000 to 450,000 distinct CDR3 sequences. Sequencing was performed on blood T cells: a sorted CD56 or NKG2C T cell subset, CD4+ or CD8+ T cells, or bulk PBMC T cells (not recorded which). All receptors come from a woman aged 18 to 75 in good health.

V gene TRBV5-5 combines with J gene TRBJ1-1; TCRdb indicates TRBD1, and absent DNA this call remains unverified. Per germline, CDR1 SGHKS and CDR2 YYEKEE (reference sequence). The CDR3 length is 15 residues. CDR3 protein: CASSPYRAGNTEAFF.

This chain connects TRBV29-1 to TRBJ2-2; without DNA, the TCRdb call of TRBD1 cannot be checked. Germline V gene lookup returns CDR1 SQVTM and CDR2 ANQGSEA. The CDR3 loop spans 13 amino acids. CDR3: CSVATGNTGELFF.

The chain uses TRBV5-1 and TRBJ2-2. The CDR3 sequence is 15 residues long. Looked up from germline, CDR1 is SGHRS and CDR2 is YFSETQ. The CDR3: CASSLGLSVFGELFF.

This sequence joins TRBV6-2 or TRBV6-3 and TRBJ2-1; as DNA is missing, the TRBD1 call by TCRdb cannot be tested. This CDR3 spans 14 amino acids. Germline V lookup: CDR1 MNHEY, CDR2 SVGEGT. The CDR3 here is CASSQGQGGRQQFF.

V and J are TRBV20-1 and TRBJ2-6; TCRdb calls TRBD1, which cannot be checked without DNA. The CDR3 sequence is 16 residues long. Germline assignment: CDR1 DFQATT and CDR2 SNEGSKA (reference sequence). CDR3 loop: CSARGTATTGANVLTF.

The V gene is TRBV10-1, the J gene TRBJ2-1. The CDR3 extends over 13 amino acids. CDR1 is WNHNN, CDR2 SYGVQD, per germline (reference sequence). This chain's CDR3 is CASRDSPNNEQFF.

This chain links TRBV7-2 with TRBJ2-5. This CDR3 region has 13 residues. CDR1 is SGHTA and CDR2 is FQGNSA in the germline V gene. CDR3 sequence reads: CASSLGTGGTQYF.

The chain combines TRBV7-3 with TRBJ2-3. This CDR3 region has 13 residues. Germline assignment: CDR1 SGHTA and CDR2 FQGTGA. The CDR3 region is CASSLNLADTQYF.

The J gene is TRBJ2-5, the V gene TRBV9; the TCRdb D gene call, TRBD1, has no DNA to confirm it. This CDR3 contains 18 residues. Germline V lookup: CDR1 SGDLS, CDR2 YYNGEE. The CDR3 here is CASSVESGATTPKETQYF.

The rearrangement uses TRBV15 and TRBJ2-3; without DNA, the TCRdb call of TRBD1 cannot be checked. Looked up from germline, CDR1 is LNHNV and CDR2 is YYDKDF (reference sequence). The CDR3 extends over 15 amino acids. The CDR3 sequence is CATSRERGAADTQYF.

CDR3 sequence reads: CASRNSEPIYF. J is TRBJ1-3 and V is TRBV7-9. The germline gives CDR1 SEHNR, CDR2 FQNEAQ (reference sequence). The CDR3 consists of 11 residues.

The CDR3 spells CASSLWASTDTQYF. This chain connects TRBV7-2 to TRBJ2-3. Germline CDR1 is SGHTA and CDR2 is FQGNSA. The CDR3 length is 14 residues.

This rearrangement joins TRBV12-3 or TRBV12-4 to TRBJ1-1; no DNA is available, so the TRBD1 call from TCRdb remains unchecked. The CDR3 loop spans 14 amino acids. CDR3 protein: CASRPAQGTTEAFF.

V is TRBV12-3 or TRBV12-4 and J is TRBJ2-2; TCRdb designates TRBD1, a call that cannot be tested without DNA. The CDR3 is made up of 15 amino acids. CDR3 sequence: CASRLGHTNTGELFF.

V usage is TRBV7-6 and J usage is TRBJ2-2; TCRdb's D gene call, TRBD1, goes unchecked for lack of DNA. This CDR3 has 14 amino acids. Germline values: CDR1 SGHVS, CDR2 FNYEAQ. CDR3 sequence: CASRQGLNTGELFF.

The chain recombines TRBV9 with TRBJ2-1; TCRdb's assignment of TRBD2 cannot be checked, as there is no DNA. Per germline, CDR1 SGDLS and CDR2 YYNGEE. CDR3 length: 15 amino acids. CDR3 protein: CASSVSVRVGNEQFF.

The chain has TRBV6-5 and TRBJ2-5; absent DNA, TCRdb's TRBD2 call cannot be checked. The CDR3 has 16 amino acids. Germline loops: CDR1 MNHEY, CDR2 SVGAGI. The CDR3 here is CASSYSGTAVQETQYF.

The J gene is TRBJ1-2, the V gene TRBV5-1. The CDR3 runs to 16 residues. Germline V gene lookup returns CDR1 SGHRS and CDR2 YFSETQ. CDR3 sequence: CASSLGPSGGNYGYTF.

The V call is TRBV12-3 or TRBV12-4, the J call TRBJ1-1; no DNA is available, so the TRBD1 call from TCRdb remains unchecked. The CDR3 consists of 14 residues. The chain's CDR3 is CASTLGGANTEAFF.